The present T cell receptor (beta chain) was sequenced within a study of blood T cell repertoires in COVID-19. Background on the study: Collection of acute and convalescent COVID-19 samples took place in the United States, Italy and Spain.

Profiled with immunoSEQ multiplex PCR; TCRdb holds only in-frame clones, not every one. The sample yields approximately 190,000 clones, just under 85% seen once. The CDR3 length is 18 residues. The V and J ends lost 1 base and 0 bases respectively, with 18 bases between them. Germline V gives CDR1 SGHTA, CDR2 FQGNSA. The chain combines TRBV7-2 with TRBJ1-1, with D possibly matching TRBD1 (5 bases). The sequence derives from a woman in her sixties or seventies with active or convalescent COVID-19. Sequenced input: peripheral blood. The CDR3 DNA reads TGTGCCAGCAGCTTAGAAAAAGGGAAGGGGCTAATGAACACTGAAGCTTTCTTT. The encoded protein is CASSLEKGKGLMNTEAFF.